A single TCR beta chain is shown here with its context. This specimen belongs to a study of cytomegalovirus exposure and HLA in healthy donors. Use of 60 Vbeta and 13 Jbeta primers characterized the PCR. Clones were read by immunoSEQ multiplex PCR, and TCRdb kept only the in-frame ones, dropping some. The sample includes approximately 170,000 clones, around 78% of them seen just once. This CDR3 is 13 amino acids long. V was clipped by 6 bases and J by 6 bases, with 15 bases between them. Looked up from germline, CDR1 is MNHEY and CDR2 is SVGAGI. This TCR derives from a woman aged 30 to 39 in good health and CMV-seropositive. The chain carries TRBV6-5 and TRBJ2-7, with TRBD1 as a possible D gene (6 bases). The sequencing sample was made of PBMCs. Written as DNA, the CDR3 is TGTGCCAGCAGGTCACTTCAGGGGAGCGAGCAGTACTTC. Amino acid sequence: CASRSLQGSEQYF.